This T cell receptor beta chain was recovered during a study of T cell responses to AZD1222 COVID-19 vaccine. Broader study findings: Donor demographics were predominantly white British with a female majority; clonal diversity may be underestimated.

As concerns this clone: The antigen is unknown.

V was pared by 2 bases and J by 0 bases, with 6 bases between. The CDR3 has 14 residues. Germline V gene lookup returns CDR1 MNHNY and CDR2 SVGAGI (reference sequence). Measured with immunoSEQ multiplex PCR; TCRdb has only the in-frame clones, and not every one. The table records approximately 70,000 clones, roughly 80% of them present only once. Here the sequenced sample was peripheral blood, taken 28 days after the second AZD1222 dose. The receptor comes from an adult who received the AZD1222 COVID-19 vaccine. The chain joins TRBV6-6 to TRBJ2-3; no clear D gene. The CDR3 reads CASSYGSSTDTQYF. CDR3 DNA sequence: TGTGCCAGCAGTTACGGGTCCAGCACAGATACGCAGTATTTT.